This T cell receptor beta chain appears in the sequencing data of a study of blood T cell repertoires in COVID-19. Study-wide context: From the United States, Italy and Spain came samples of acute and convalescent COVID-19. PBMCs, B-cell-depleted T cells, or T cells were the source of the cDNA or gDNA that made up the material.

The method was immunoSEQ multiplex PCR; TCRdb's version includes in-frame clones alone and lacks a portion of them. The data contain around 300,000 clones, roughly 90% of them singletons. The CDR3 has 15 residues. Per germline, CDR1 SGHNT and CDR2 YENEEA. The germline V and J ends were trimmed by 0 bases and 1 base, with 7 bases remaining between them. Details on this clone: The identical CDR3 is also encoded by other nucleotide sequences in the sample.

Sequences were obtained from peripheral blood. The V gene is TRBV11-3, the J gene TRBJ2-1; no firm D call. The TCR was taken from a woman younger than 45 with COVID-19, enrolled during active disease. Here the CDR3 DNA reads TGTGCCAGCAGCTTAGATCGAGATTCCTACAATGAGCAGTTCTTC. It specifies CASSLDRDSYNEQFF.